These T cell receptor beta chains were read from a single sample in a study of cytomegalovirus exposure and HLA in healthy donors. Sequencing used immunoSEQ multiplex PCR; TCRdb keeps in-frame clones, though not all of them. The data hold 160,000 or so clones, with approximately 90% observed a single time. The sequenced sample consisted of PBMCs. The origin of the receptors is a man between 18 and 29 years old in good health and CMV-seronegative. CDR3s include the opening cysteine and the closing phenylalanine or tryptophan. The D gene is left open where the match is weak. The size field is filled for only some rows; it gives once, few, many or a size class.

j_gene	d_gene	v_gene	abundance	CDR3nt	CDR3aa
TRBJ2-3	-	TRBV2	-	TGTGCCACTTCTAAACAGGGGGCTAGCGGGGGCCGCACAGATACGCAGTATTTT	CATSKQGASGGRTDTQYF
TRBJ2-5	TRBD2	TRBV5-1	-	TGCGCCAGTGGGACTAGCGGGGGAATCGTAGAGACCCAGTACTTC	CASGTSGGIVETQYF
TRBJ1-2	TRBD1	TRBV5-1	-	TGCGCCACCTTGGGACAGGCTTTGTTGGGATGCTATGGCTACACCTTC	CATLGQALLGCYGYTF
TRBJ1-2	TRBD1	TRBV28	few	TGTGCCAGCCTATCCGGGACAGCTAACTATGGCTACACCTTC	CASLSGTANYGYTF
TRBJ1-2	-	TRBV18	-	TGTGCCAGCTCCCCGAGACAGTCCTATGGCTACACCTTC	CASSPRQSYGYTF
TRBJ1-2	-	TRBV6-4	once	TGTGCCAGCAGCACACACCTAGACCTGGGACTGACGAAGAATGGCTACACCTTC	CASSTHLDLGLTKNGYTF
TRBJ1-1	-	TRBV6-5	-	TGTGCCAGCAGTTTCGCGGGACTCCAGAACACTGAAGCTTTCTTT	CASSFAGLQNTEAFF
TRBJ2-1	TRBD2	TRBV11-3	-	TGTGCCAGCAGCTTAGATAGGCTAGCGGGAACTAGCTCCTACAATGAGCAGTTCTTC	CASSLDRLAGTSSYNEQFF
TRBJ1-1	TRBD1	TRBV19	-	TGTGCCAGTGGGACAGGGGCCACTGAAGCTTTCTTT	CASGTGATEAFF
TRBJ1-1	TRBD1	TRBV6-5	-	TGTGCCAGCAGTTACTACCGGACAGGAGAAGCTTTCTTT	CASSYYRTGEAFF
TRBJ2-5	TRBD2	TRBV27	-	TGTGCCAGCAGTTTATTGGGGGGGGAGACCCAGTACTTC	CASSLLGGETQYF
TRBJ2-5	TRBD2	TRBV5-1	-	TGCGCCAGCAGCTTGGCCGGGATAGCGGGAGGCCTAGAGACCCAGTACTTC	CASSLAGIAGGLETQYF
TRBJ1-2	-	TRBV15	-	TGTGCCACCAGCAGTGGGACAAACTATGGCTACACCTTC	CATSSGTNYGYTF
TRBJ2-1	TRBD2	TRBV7-2	-	TGTGCCAGCAGCTTTGTAGCGGGGAGTAGTGACAATGAGCAGTTCTTC	CASSFVAGSSDNEQFF
TRBJ2-7	-	TRBV28	once	TGTGCCAGCATTCGAGGTGCAACCTACGAGCAGTACTTC	CASIRGATYEQYF
TRBJ2-7	-	TRBV5-1	-	TGCGCCAGCAGCTTTTCACCAGGGAGAGGAGGGATACGAGCGAGCGAGCAGTACTTC	CASSFSPGRGGIRASEQYF
TRBJ2-3	-	TRBV18	-	TGTGCCAGCTCGCCGGGACTTAACACAGATACGCAGTATTTT	CASSPGLNTDTQYF
TRBJ2-1	TRBD2	TRBV5-1	-	TGCGCCAGCAGCTTAGGACTAGCGGGATCCTACAATGAGCAGTTCTTC	CASSLGLAGSYNEQFF
TRBJ2-5	-	TRBV7-6	-	TGTGCCAGCAGCTCCGGAGGGACCCAGTACTTC	CASSSGGTQYF
TRBJ2-5	TRBD2	TRBV2	-	TGTGCCAGCAGTGAGTTTAGCGGGGCCGGAGAGACCCAGTACTTC	CASSEFSGAGETQYF